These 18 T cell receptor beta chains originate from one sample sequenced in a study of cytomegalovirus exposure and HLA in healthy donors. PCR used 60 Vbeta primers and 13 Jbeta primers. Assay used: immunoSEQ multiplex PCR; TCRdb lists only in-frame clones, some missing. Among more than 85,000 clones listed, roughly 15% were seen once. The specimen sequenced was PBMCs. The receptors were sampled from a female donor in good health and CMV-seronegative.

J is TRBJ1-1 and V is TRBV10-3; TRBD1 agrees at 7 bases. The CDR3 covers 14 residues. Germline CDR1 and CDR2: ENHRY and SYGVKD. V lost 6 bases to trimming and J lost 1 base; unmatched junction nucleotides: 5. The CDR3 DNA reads TGTGCCATCAGCTGGGACAGCGAGAACACTGAAGCTTTCTTT. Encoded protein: CAISWDSENTEAFF.

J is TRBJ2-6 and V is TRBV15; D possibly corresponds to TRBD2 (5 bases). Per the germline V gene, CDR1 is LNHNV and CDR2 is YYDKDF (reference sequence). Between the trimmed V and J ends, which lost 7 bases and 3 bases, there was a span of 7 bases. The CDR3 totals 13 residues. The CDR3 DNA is TGTGCCACCACCGGGGTTGGGGCCAACGTCCTGACTTTC. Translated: CATTGVGANVLTF.

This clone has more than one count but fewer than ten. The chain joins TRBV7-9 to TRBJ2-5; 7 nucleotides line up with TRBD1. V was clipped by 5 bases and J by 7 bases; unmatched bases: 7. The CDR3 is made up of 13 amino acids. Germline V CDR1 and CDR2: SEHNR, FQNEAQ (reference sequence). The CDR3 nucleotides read TGTGCCAGCAGCGCTGGGACAGTGAGGACCCAGTACTTC. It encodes CASSAGTVRTQYF.

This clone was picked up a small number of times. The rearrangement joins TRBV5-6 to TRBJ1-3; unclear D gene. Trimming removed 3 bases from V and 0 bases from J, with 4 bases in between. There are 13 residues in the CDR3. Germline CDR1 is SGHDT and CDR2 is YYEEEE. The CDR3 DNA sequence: TGTGCCAGCAGCTACATCTCTGGAAACACCATATATTTT. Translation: CASSYISGNTIYF. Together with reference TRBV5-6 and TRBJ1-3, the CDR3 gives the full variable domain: DAGVTQSPTHLIKTRGQQVTLRCSPKSGHDTVSWYQQALGQGPQFIFQYYEEEERQRGNFPDRFSGHQFPNYSSELNVNALLLGDSALYLCASSYISGNTIYFGEGSWLTVV.

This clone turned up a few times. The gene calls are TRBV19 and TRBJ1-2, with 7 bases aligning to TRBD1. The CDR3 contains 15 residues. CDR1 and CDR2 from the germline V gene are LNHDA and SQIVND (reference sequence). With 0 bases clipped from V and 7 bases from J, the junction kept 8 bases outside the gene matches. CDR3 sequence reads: CASSIERGRLPGYTF. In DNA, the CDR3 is TGTGCCAGTAGTATAGAGAGGGGGCGCCTGCCTGGCTACACCTTC.

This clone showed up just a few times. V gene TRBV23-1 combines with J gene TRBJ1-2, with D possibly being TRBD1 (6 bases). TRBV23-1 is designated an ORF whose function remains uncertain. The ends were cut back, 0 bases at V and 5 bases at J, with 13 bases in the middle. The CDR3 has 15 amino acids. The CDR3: CASSQSQGFRYGYTF. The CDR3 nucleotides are TGCGCCAGCAGTCAATCTCAGGGGTTTCGGTATGGCTACACCTTC.

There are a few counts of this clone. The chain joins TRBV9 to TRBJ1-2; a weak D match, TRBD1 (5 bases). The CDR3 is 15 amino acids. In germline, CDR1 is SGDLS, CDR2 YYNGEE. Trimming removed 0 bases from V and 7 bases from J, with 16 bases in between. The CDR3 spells CASSVEGVPRSGYTF. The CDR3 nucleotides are TGTGCCAGCAGCGTAGAAGGGGTTCCTAGGTCTGGCTACACCTTC. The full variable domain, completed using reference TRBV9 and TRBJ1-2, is DSGVTQTPKHLITATGQRVTLRCSPRSGDLSVYWYQQSLDQGLQFLIQYYNGEERAKGNILERFSAQQFPDLHSELNLSSLELGDSALYFCASSVEGVPRSGYTFGSGTRLTVV.

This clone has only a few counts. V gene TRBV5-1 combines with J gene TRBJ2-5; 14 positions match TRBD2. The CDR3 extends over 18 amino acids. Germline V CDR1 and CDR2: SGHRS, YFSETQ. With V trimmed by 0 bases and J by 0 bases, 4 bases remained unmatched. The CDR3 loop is CASSLAGTSGGNQETQYF. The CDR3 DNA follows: TGCGCCAGCAGCTTGGCAGGGACTAGCGGGGGCAACCAAGAGACCCAGTACTTC.

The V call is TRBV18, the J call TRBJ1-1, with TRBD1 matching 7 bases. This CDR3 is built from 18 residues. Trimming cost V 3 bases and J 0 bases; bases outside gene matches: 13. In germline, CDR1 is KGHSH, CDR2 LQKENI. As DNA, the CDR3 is TGTGCCAGCTCACCCACCCTCCGATCGACAGGGTTGAACACTGAAGCTTTCTTT. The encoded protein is CASSPTLRSTGLNTEAFF. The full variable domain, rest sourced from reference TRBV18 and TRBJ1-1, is NAGVMQNPRHLVRRRGQEARLRCSPMKGHSHVYWYRQLPEEGLKFMVYLQKENIIDESGMPKERFSAEFPKEGPSILRIQQVVRGDSAAYFCASSPTLRSTGLNTEAFFGQGTRLTVV.

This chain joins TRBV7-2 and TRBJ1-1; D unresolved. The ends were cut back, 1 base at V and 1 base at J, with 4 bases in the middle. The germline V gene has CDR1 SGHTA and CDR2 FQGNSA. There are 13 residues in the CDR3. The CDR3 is CASSLDTNTEAFF. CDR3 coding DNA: TGTGCCAGCAGCTTAGACACGAACACTGAAGCTTTCTTT.

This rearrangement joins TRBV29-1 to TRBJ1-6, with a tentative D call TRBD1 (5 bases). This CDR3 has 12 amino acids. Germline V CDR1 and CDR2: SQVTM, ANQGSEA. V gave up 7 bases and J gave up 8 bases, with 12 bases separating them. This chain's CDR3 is CSASDSDSPLHF. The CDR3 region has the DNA TGCAGCGCCTCCGACAGCGATTCACCCCTCCACTTT. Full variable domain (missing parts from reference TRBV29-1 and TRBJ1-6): SAVISQKPSRDICQRGTSLTIQCQVDSQVTMMFWYRQQPGQSLTLIATANQGSEATYESGFVIDKFPISRPNLTFSTLTVSNMSPEDSSIYLCSASDSDSPLHFGNGTRLTVT.

The CDR3 here is CATGQGALVGELFF. The CDR3, as DNA: TGTGCCACCGGACAGGGGGCATTGGTCGGGGAGCTGTTTTTT. The chain recombines TRBV6-5 with TRBJ2-2; 11 nucleotides match TRBD1. The CDR3 has 14 amino acids. V lost 10 bases to trimming and J lost 7 bases; unmatched junction nucleotides: 8. Germline CDR1 MNHEY, CDR2 SVGAGI.

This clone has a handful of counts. The CDR3 DNA follows: TGCGCCAGCAGCCAAACGACTAGCGGGAGCCACGAGCAGTACTTC. As protein: CASSQTTSGSHEQYF. The chain couples TRBV4-3 to TRBJ2-7, with 12 bases that match TRBD2. The length of the CDR3 is 15 residues. The V segment lost 2 bases and the J segment 5 bases; nucleotides outside the gene matches: 4. Germline CDR1 reads LGHNA; CDR2 reads YSLEER.

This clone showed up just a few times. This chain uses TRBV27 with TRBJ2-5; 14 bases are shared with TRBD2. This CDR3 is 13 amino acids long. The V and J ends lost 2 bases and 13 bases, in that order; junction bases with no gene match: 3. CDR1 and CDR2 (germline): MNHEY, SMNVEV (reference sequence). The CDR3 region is CASSLRGTSGRYF. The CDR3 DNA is TGTGCCAGCAGTTTACGGGGGACTAGCGGGAGGTACTTC.

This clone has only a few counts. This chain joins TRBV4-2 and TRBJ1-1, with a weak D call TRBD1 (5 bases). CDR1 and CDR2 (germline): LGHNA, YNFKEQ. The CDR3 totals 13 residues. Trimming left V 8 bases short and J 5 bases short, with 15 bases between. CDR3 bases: TGTGCCAGCCGCGCTCCGGCAGGGACTGAAGCTTTCTTT. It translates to CASRAPAGTEAFF.

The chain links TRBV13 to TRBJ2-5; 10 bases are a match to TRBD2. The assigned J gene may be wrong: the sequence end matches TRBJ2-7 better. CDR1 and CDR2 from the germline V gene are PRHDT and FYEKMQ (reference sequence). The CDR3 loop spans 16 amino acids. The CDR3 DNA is TGTGCCAGCAGCTTCTGCCTTCTAGCGGGAGACTGCGAGCAGTACTTC. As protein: CASSFCLLAGDCEQYF.

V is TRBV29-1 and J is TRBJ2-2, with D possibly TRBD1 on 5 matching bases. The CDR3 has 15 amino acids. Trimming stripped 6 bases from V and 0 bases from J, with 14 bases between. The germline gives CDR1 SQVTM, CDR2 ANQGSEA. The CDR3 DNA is TGCAGCGTGACCTGGGGCAGCTCGAACACCGGGGAGCTGTTTTTT. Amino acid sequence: CSVTWGSSNTGELFF.

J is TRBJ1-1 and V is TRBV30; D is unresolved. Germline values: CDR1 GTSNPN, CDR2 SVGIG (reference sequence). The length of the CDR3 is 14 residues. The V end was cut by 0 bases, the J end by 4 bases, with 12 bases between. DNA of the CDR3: TGTGCCTGGAGTGTACGCAAATTCGGCACTGAAGCTTTCTTT. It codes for CAWSVRKFGTEAFF.